This T cell receptor (beta chain) comes out of a study of blood T cell repertoires in COVID-19. Data came from immunoSEQ multiplex PCR; TCRdb stores just in-frame clones and leaves some out. The repertoire holds about 90,000 clones, with approximately 92% as singletons. The TCR comes from a woman aged 55-69 years with active COVID-19. The specimen sequenced was peripheral blood.

CDR3 sequence reads: CASSLAGQYEQYF. DNA of the CDR3: TGCGCCAGCAGTCTAGCGGGACAGTACGAGCAGTACTTC. V gene TRBV10-1 combines with J gene TRBJ2-7; the match to TRBD2 covers 9 bases. The J segment lost 4 bases and the V segment lost 5 bases, leaving 3 bases of the junction unmatched. The CDR3 contains 13 residues. Germline V lookup: CDR1 WNHNN, CDR2 SYGVQD (reference sequence).